This TCR beta chain was sequenced in a study of blood T cell repertoires in COVID-19. Study at large: Sites across the United States, Italy and Spain contributed samples from acute and convalescent COVID-19. T cells, B-cell-depleted T cells, or PBMCs provided the cDNA or gDNA that served as material.

This CDR3 comprises 15 residues. V lost 0 bases and J 9 bases, leaving 16 bases between the germline ends. Germline values: CDR1 SGHRS, CDR2 YFSETQ. Per the study methods: Researchers report that nucleated cell counts were estimated from reference gene primer amplification. The assay was immunoSEQ multiplex PCR, and TCRdb's table has in-frame clones only and misses some. D and trimming come from the DNA, and the V and J calls and clone size come from that table. The sample contains roughly 20,000 clones, 87% of which appear only once. The V gene is TRBV5-1, the J gene TRBJ2-1; D perhaps matches TRBD1 (5 bases). This clonotype originated in a human donor in a cohort sampled during active COVID-19. The donor label of this sample is uncertain. The source material was peripheral blood. The CDR3 nucleotides are TGCGCCAGCAGCTTGGAGGGGTCGCTGAACATTGAGCAGTTCTTC. Residues: CASSLEGSLNIEQFF.